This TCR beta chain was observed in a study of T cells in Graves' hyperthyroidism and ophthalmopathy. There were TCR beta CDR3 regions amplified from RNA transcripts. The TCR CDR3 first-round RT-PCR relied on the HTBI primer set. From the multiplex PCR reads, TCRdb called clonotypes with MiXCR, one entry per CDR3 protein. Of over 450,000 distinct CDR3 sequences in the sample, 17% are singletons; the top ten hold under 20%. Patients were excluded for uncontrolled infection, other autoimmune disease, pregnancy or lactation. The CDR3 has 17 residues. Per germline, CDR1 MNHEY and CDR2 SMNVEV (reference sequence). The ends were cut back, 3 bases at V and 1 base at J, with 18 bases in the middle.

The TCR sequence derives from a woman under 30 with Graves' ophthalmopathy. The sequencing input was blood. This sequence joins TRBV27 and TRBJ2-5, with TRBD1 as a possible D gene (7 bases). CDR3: CASSLVLGGTAQETQYF. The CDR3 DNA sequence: TGTGCCAGCAGTTTGGTCCTTGGGGGGACAGCCCAAGAGACCCAGTACTTC.